One and the same sample provided the 30 T cell receptor beta chains below, sequenced in a study of T-cell memory formation after mild COVID-19. MiXCR, run by TCRdb on the 5' RACE reads, gives a single entry per CDR3 protein. Among about 360,000 distinct CDR3 sequences listed, around an eighth were seen once. Material for sequencing was PBMCs or a T cell subset sorted from them (not recorded which). These receptor sequences come from a man aged 18 to 30 who had mild COVID-19 (a few samples of this study predate the infection). Cell type and time point are not known.

This clonotype was observed a few times. The chain employs TRBV6-5 and TRBJ1-2, with 8 bases that match TRBD1. CDR3 length equals 14 residues. Germline V gene sequence: CDR1 MNHEY, CDR2 SVGAGI. Trimming removed 6 bases from V and 5 bases from J; junction bases left unmatched: 8. The CDR3, as DNA: TGTGCCAGCAGGGACAGGGAAGACCTTTATGGCTACACCTTC. Translated, it gives CASRDREDLYGYTF.

This chain connects TRBV7-6 to TRBJ2-1; the D is unclear. V lost 4 bases and J 14 bases, leaving 15 bases between the germline ends. CDR3 length equals 12 residues. Germline-derived CDR1 and CDR2 are SGHVS and FNYEAQ. The CDR3 DNA follows: TGTGCCAGCAGCTCCAAGGGCTTTCAAGAGTTCTTC. This translates into CASSSKGFQEFF.

The chain employs TRBV5-1 and TRBJ2-1; possible D gene TRBD1, 5 bases. Germline assignment: CDR1 SGHRS and CDR2 YFSETQ. CDR3 length: 12 amino acids. V was clipped by 2 bases and J by 15 bases, with 15 bases between them. CDR3 DNA sequence: TGCGCCAGCAGCTTCGAACAAGGGGCCGGGTTCTTC. Translation: CASSFEQGAGFF. Filled out from reference TRBV5-1 and TRBJ2-1, the complete variable domain reads KAGVTQTPRYLIKTRGQQVTLSCSPISGHRSVSWYQQTPGQGLQFLFEYFSETQRNKGNFPGRFSGRQFSNSRSEMNVSTLELGDSALYLCASSFEQGAGFFGPGTRLTVL.

This clonotype has ten or more counts. The V gene is TRBV4-1, the J gene TRBJ2-4; D is perhaps TRBD1 (5 bases). V was clipped by 3 bases and J by 2 bases, with 14 bases between them. The CDR3 contains 16 residues. Germline V gives CDR1 MGHRA, CDR2 YSYEKL. CDR3 sequence reads: CASSQRTMRTKNIQYF. In DNA, the CDR3 is TGCGCCAGCAGCCAGAGGACAATGAGAACCAAAAACATTCAGTACTTC.

There are many counts of this clonotype. The rearrangement joins TRBV12-3 or TRBV12-4 to TRBJ2-7; TRBD1 aligns across 9 bases. Unmatched junction bases numbered 11, after V lost 7 bases and J lost 7 bases. The CDR3 consists of 14 residues. The CDR3 sequence is CASTWGDRVGEQYF. Here the CDR3 DNA reads TGTGCCAGCACCTGGGGGGACAGGGTTGGGGAGCAGTACTTC.

The J gene is TRBJ2-1, the V gene TRBV5-1; a weak D match, TRBD1 (5 bases). Trimming shortened V by 0 bases and J by 4 bases, and 14 bases separated the two germline ends. The CDR3 consists of 16 residues. Germline values: CDR1 SGHRS, CDR2 YFSETQ. The CDR3 DNA reads TGCGCCAGCAGCTTGGCCGACAGCGCCCGTTACAATGAGCAGTTCTTC. Amino acid sequence: CASSLADSARYNEQFF.

In its sample, this clonotype was seen a few times. The V call is TRBV27, the J call TRBJ2-7; TRBD1 matches at 8 bases. The CDR3 covers 19 residues. The J segment lost 3 bases and the V segment lost 4 bases, leaving 20 bases of the junction unmatched. Looked up from germline, CDR1 is MNHEY and CDR2 is SMNVEV (reference sequence). Here the CDR3 reads CASSSRVPGQARSNYEQYF. CDR3 DNA sequence: TGTGCCAGCAGTTCCAGGGTCCCGGGACAGGCCCGCTCGAACTACGAGCAGTACTTC.

The chain couples TRBV7-9 to TRBJ1-5, with 7 bases fitting TRBD1. Per germline, CDR1 SEHNR and CDR2 FQNEAQ (reference sequence). V was clipped by 5 bases and J by 0 bases; unmatched bases: 7. The CDR3 sequence is 16 residues long. The DNA of the CDR3 is TGTGCCAGCAGCCTCGTGACAGGGCTTAGCAATCAGCCCCAGCATTTT. Amino acid sequence: CASSLVTGLSNQPQHF. Combining the CDR3 with reference TRBV7-9 and TRBJ1-5 gives the whole variable domain DTGVSQNPRHKITKRGQNVTFRCDPISEHNRLYWYRQTLGQGPEFLTYFQNEAQLEKSRLLSDRFSAERPKGSFSTLEIQRTEQGDSAMYLCASSLVTGLSNQPQHFGDGTRLSIL.

V usage is TRBV6-5 and J usage is TRBJ2-7; D gene uncertain. CDR1 MNHEY and CDR2 SVGAGI come from the germline V gene. Trimming cost V 0 bases and J 2 bases, with 8 bases left between them. This CDR3 contains 14 residues. In DNA, the CDR3 is TGTGCCAGCAGTTACTCGAGTCCCGCCTACGAGCAGTACTTC. Protein: CASSYSSPAYEQYF.

This chain connects TRBV5-1 to TRBJ2-5; D gene ambiguous. Germline V gene data show CDR1 as SGHRS and CDR2 as YFSETQ. The CDR3 is 13 residues long. V lost 2 bases, J lost 2 bases, and 7 bases lay in between. CDR3 coding DNA: TGCGCCAGCAGCTTAAGGCGGCAAGAGACCCAGTACTTC. Protein product: CASSLRRQETQYF.

The chain links TRBV7-3 to TRBJ2-4; D remains ambiguous. CDR3 length equals 18 residues. Germline-derived CDR1 and CDR2 are SGHTA and FQGTGA. Trimming removed 1 base at V and 0 bases at J, with 16 bases between. The chain's CDR3 is CASSLRPASNSAKNIQYF. The CDR3 DNA reads TGTGCCAGCAGCTTAAGGCCAGCGTCGAATTCAGCCAAAAACATTCAGTACTTC.

The chain combines TRBV6-1 with TRBJ1-5, with a possible D match to TRBD1 (6 bases). Trimming pared 5 bases from V and 1 base from J, leaving 12 bases between. The CDR3 totals 15 residues. Germline values: CDR1 MNHNS, CDR2 SASEGT. CDR3 in amino acids: CASSTGLGSNQPQHF. CDR3 bases: TGTGCCAGCAGTACAGGGTTGGGCAGCAATCAGCCCCAGCATTTT.

There are a few counts of this clonotype. This chain links TRBV13 with TRBJ2-1; possible D gene TRBD2, 7 bases. The V end was cut by 2 bases, the J end by 5 bases, with 16 bases between. Germline V gene lookup returns CDR1 PRHDT and CDR2 FYEKMQ (reference sequence). The length of the CDR3 is 16 residues. In DNA form, the CDR3 reads TGTGCCAGCAGCTTAACGGGGGGCTTTAGGGACAATGAGCAGTTCTTC. Its translation is CASSLTGGFRDNEQFF. Full variable domain (outside the CDR3, taken from reference TRBV13 and TRBJ2-1): AAGVIQSPRHLIKEKRETATLKCYPIPRHDTVYWYQQGPGQDPQFLISFYEKMQSDKGSIPDRFSAQQFSDYHSELNMSSLELGDSALYFCASSLTGGFRDNEQFFGPGTRLTVL.

This clonotype was counted only a few times. This rearrangement joins TRBV7-2 to TRBJ2-7, with D possibly matching TRBD1 (5 bases). V lost 5 bases to trimming and J lost 4 bases, with 9 bases between them. Per the germline V gene, CDR1 is SGHTA and CDR2 is FQGNSA. The CDR3 loop spans 12 amino acids. The CDR3 sequence is CASSADRYEQYF. CDR3 coding DNA: TGTGCCAGCAGCGCAGACAGATACGAGCAGTACTTC.

This clonotype was seen ten or more times. In DNA, the CDR3 is TGTGCCAGCAGCTCGCCCCGGGCCCGCTCAGGTGGCTACACCTTC. Its translation: CASSSPRARSGGYTF. J is TRBJ1-2 and V is TRBV7-2; no clear D gene. Germline V lookup: CDR1 SGHTA, CDR2 FQGNSA. CDR3 length: 15 amino acids. Trimming took off 4 bases at V and 7 bases at J, with 19 bases between the two ends.

The sample holds a few counts of this clonotype. V is TRBV5-1 and J is TRBJ1-6; D unclear. CDR1 and CDR2 from the germline V gene are SGHRS and YFSETQ. V shed 3 bases and J shed 11 bases, with 21 bases lying between them. The CDR3 sequence is 16 residues long. As DNA, the CDR3 is TGCGCCAGCAGCTGGGAGGGAGGGCAACCCCCCCCACCCCTCCACTTT. This encodes CASSWEGGQPPPPLHF.

This sequence joins TRBV5-1 and TRBJ2-3; D remains unclear. This CDR3 is built from 14 residues. The ends were cut back, 4 bases at V and 4 bases at J, with 13 bases in the middle. Germline values: CDR1 SGHRS, CDR2 YFSETQ. This CDR3 is CASSPIPRADTQYF. The CDR3 DNA follows: TGCGCCAGCAGCCCAATCCCCCGGGCAGATACGCAGTATTTT.

The table lists this clonotype with many counts. The chain has TRBV7-3 and TRBJ1-2; 11 bases are shared with TRBD1. The CDR3 spans 18 residues. Germline V gene data show CDR1 as SGHTA and CDR2 as FQGTGA. V trimming: 5 bases; J trimming: 3 bases; junction bases outside the gene matches: 14. The chain's CDR3 is CASSRTNPGQGVDYGYTF. CDR3 in DNA: TGTGCCAGCAGCCGCACTAACCCGGGACAGGGGGTTGACTATGGCTACACCTTC.

This clonotype came up a few times. V usage is TRBV29-1 and J usage is TRBJ2-1; D is perhaps TRBD1 (5 bases). Between the trimmed V and J ends, which lost 4 bases and 6 bases, there was a span of 13 bases. Per germline, CDR1 SQVTM and CDR2 ANQGSEA. This CDR3 contains 13 residues. CDR3 in amino acids: CSVARGVGNEQFF. The CDR3 DNA reads as TGCAGCGTTGCTAGGGGCGTTGGCAATGAGCAGTTCTTC.

This clonotype was seen repeatedly, ten times or more. The rearrangement uses TRBV7-9 and TRBJ2-1, with TRBD2 matching over 11 bases. CDR1 is SEHNR, CDR2 FQNEAQ, per germline (reference sequence). This CDR3 has 15 amino acids. V shed 3 bases, J shed 5 bases, and the junction held 3 bases outside the gene matches. This chain's CDR3 is CASSFLLAGDNEQFF. CDR3 in DNA: TGTGCCAGCAGCTTCCTACTAGCGGGGGACAATGAGCAGTTCTTC.

The chain links TRBV15 to TRBJ1-3; the D is unclear. Germline V gene lookup returns CDR1 LNHNV and CDR2 YYDKDF (reference sequence). The CDR3 has 14 amino acids. The ends were cut back, 0 bases at V and 4 bases at J, with 7 bases in the middle. The CDR3 sequence is CATSRDGSGNTIYF. The CDR3 nucleotides are TGTGCCACCAGCAGAGATGGTTCGGGAAACACCATATATTTT. Using reference TRBV15 and TRBJ1-3 for the parts outside the CDR3, the full variable domain is DAMVIQNPRYQVTQFGKPVTLSCSQTLNHNVMYWYQQKSSQAPKLLFHYYDKDFNNEADTPDNFQSRRPNTSFCFLDIRSPGLGDTAMYLCATSRDGSGNTIYFGEGSWLTVV.

In this sample, this clonotype turned up a few times. This likely comes from a read error, as the CDR3 has no conserved phenylalanine or tryptophan at its end. It is unclear where the CDR3 begins or ends on the DNA, so no DNA is shown, and the CDR3 is as TCRdb lists it. The gene calls are TRBV2 and TRBJ1-5; no check of the table's D call, TRBD1, against the DNA was made. CDR1 and CDR2 from the germline V gene are SNHLY and FYNNEI. The CDR3 sequence runs 12 residues, both termini included. CDR3 in amino acids: CASSDTGDQFNV.

In this sample, this clonotype turned up a few times. J is TRBJ2-3 and V is TRBV5-1; the D gene is possibly TRBD2 (6 bases). Per the germline V gene, CDR1 is SGHRS and CDR2 is YFSETQ. CDR3 size: 18 residues. Trimming removed 2 bases from V and 0 bases from J, with 19 bases in between. The CDR3 region is CASSFLHPGATSTDTQYF. The CDR3 DNA reads TGCGCCAGCAGCTTCCTACACCCGGGAGCCACGAGCACAGATACGCAGTATTTT.

This clonotype showed up just a few times. This chain joins TRBV6-6 and TRBJ1-1; D remains unclear. The CDR3 is made up of 15 amino acids. Germline CDR1 reads MNHNY; CDR2 reads SVGAGI (reference sequence). V was cut by 0 bases and J by 1 base, with 9 bases left in between. Here the CDR3 reads CASSYSRYANTEAFF. The CDR3 DNA reads as TGTGCCAGCAGTTACTCGAGGTACGCGAACACTGAAGCTTTCTTT.

This clonotype was found many times. The CDR3 loop is CASSQDRGNGNEQFF. The CDR3 DNA reads TGCGCCAGCAGCCAAGATAGAGGAAATGGCAATGAGCAGTTCTTC. The chain has TRBV4-3 and TRBJ2-1; D is undetermined. The CDR3 spans 15 residues. Trimming stripped 0 bases from V and 6 bases from J, with 12 bases between. The germline V gene has CDR1 LGHNA and CDR2 YSLEER.

This clonotype has a handful of counts. This rearrangement joins TRBV6-5 to TRBJ1-2; the D gene is possibly TRBD1 (6 bases). V was cut by 6 bases and J by 4 bases, with 15 bases left in between. This CDR3 spans 14 amino acids. The germline V gene encodes CDR1 MNHEY and CDR2 SVGAGI. The CDR3 here is CASRPQGKGYGYTF. The CDR3 region has the DNA TGTGCCAGCAGACCGCAGGGGAAGGGCTATGGCTACACCTTC.

The chain links TRBV7-9 to TRBJ2-2; D unclear. V was pared by 2 bases and J by 8 bases, with 12 bases between. The germline V gene has CDR1 SEHNR and CDR2 FQNEAQ (reference sequence). The length of the CDR3 is 14 residues. The CDR3 nucleotides are TGTGCCAGCAGCTTAAATGTGATCAATGGGGAGCTGTTTTTT. Translation gives CASSLNVINGELFF. Together with reference TRBV7-9 and TRBJ2-2, the CDR3 gives the full variable domain: DTGVSQNPRHKITKRGQNVTFRCDPISEHNRLYWYRQTLGQGPEFLTYFQNEAQLEKSRLLSDRFSAERPKGSFSTLEIQRTEQGDSAMYLCASSLNVINGELFFGEGSRLTVL.

This clonotype has more than one count but fewer than ten. The genes are TRBV28 and TRBJ2-7; D unclear. The CDR3 extends over 11 amino acids. The germline gives CDR1 MDHEN, CDR2 SYDVKM. V dropped 6 bases and J dropped 6 bases, with 9 bases sitting between them. The CDR3 reads CASSRGREQYV. As DNA, the CDR3 is TGTGCCAGCAGCCGTGGACGCGAGCAGTACGTC.

This clonotype was detected only a few times. The chain combines TRBV5-5 with TRBJ2-7, with TRBD1 matching 7 bases. This CDR3 is built from 17 residues. Germline CDR1 is SGHKS and CDR2 is YYEKEE (reference sequence). Trimming took 4 bases from V and 1 from J; bases not matched to a gene: 14. The CDR3 spells CASSRNLPGQISYEQYF. DNA of the CDR3: TGTGCCAGCAGCCGGAATCTACCGGGACAGATATCCTACGAGCAGTACTTC.

With respect to this clonotype: This clone may be a read error of a much larger clone one base away. The V and J genes are TRBV5-1 and TRBJ2-1; 8 bases line up with TRBD2. V lost 4 bases, J lost 0 bases, and 12 bases stayed unmatched. This CDR3 is 18 amino acids long. Germline V gene data show CDR1 as SGHRS and CDR2 as YFSETQ. The CDR3 DNA is TGCGCCAGCAGCCCAGTGGGTAGCGGGGTCAGCTCCTACAATGAGCAGTTCTTC. This codes for CASSPVGSGVSSYNEQFF. Full variable domain (outside the CDR3, taken from reference TRBV5-1 and TRBJ2-1): KAGVTQTPRYLIKTRGQQVTLSCSPISGHRSVSWYQQTPGQGLQFLFEYFSETQRNKGNFPGRFSGRQFSNSRSEMNVSTLELGDSALYLCASSPVGSGVSSYNEQFFGPGTRLTVL.